This TCR beta chain was sequenced in a study of blood T cell repertoires in COVID-19. Per the original data handling: Cell counts per sample came from amplifying reference gene primers. Here immunoSEQ multiplex PCR was the method, and the copy in TCRdb shows in-frame clones only, minus some. For V, J and clone size, that table is used; D and trimming come from the DNA. The sample yields approximately 150,000 clones, over 80% seen once. The CDR3 totals 15 residues. Per germline, CDR1 LGHNA and CDR2 YSLEER. V lost 3 bases to trimming and J lost 6 bases, with 15 bases between them. This chain connects TRBV4-3 to TRBJ1-5, with no clear D. This clonotype was obtained from a man aged 25 to 45 with COVID-19, enrolled during active disease. The sequencing input was peripheral blood. In DNA, the CDR3 is TGCGCCAGCAGCCAGGGCAGGCTGGAGGCTCAGCCCCAGCATTTT. It codes for CASSQGRLEAQPQHF.